The entry that follows covers one T cell receptor beta chain sequence. Per the original data handling: Amplification with reference gene primers provided the estimates of nucleated cell counts. The repertoire was sequenced with immunoSEQ multiplex PCR; TCRdb's copy has only in-frame clones and lacks some. V and J calls plus clone size are reproduced from that table; the DNA served to infer D and trimming. The sample yields about 270,000 clones, around 90% seen once. The sample belongs to a study of blood T cell repertoires in COVID-19. As for the study in general: Sources were T cells, B-cell-depleted T cells, or PBMCs; the material itself was cDNA or gDNA.

Material: PBMCs or T cells enriched from blood (not recorded which). This sequence was found in a woman in her 30s who had recovered from COVID-19.

The CDR3 coding sequence is TGTGCCAGCAGTTACCCCGGACAGGGCCTCTATGGCTACACCTTC. It codes for CASSYPGQGLYGYTF. The chain employs TRBV2 and TRBJ1-2; 8 nucleotides agree with TRBD1. CDR1 and CDR2 from the germline V gene are SNHLY and FYNNEI. V was pared by 5 bases and J by 4 bases, with 9 bases of the junction left unmatched. The CDR3 covers 15 residues.